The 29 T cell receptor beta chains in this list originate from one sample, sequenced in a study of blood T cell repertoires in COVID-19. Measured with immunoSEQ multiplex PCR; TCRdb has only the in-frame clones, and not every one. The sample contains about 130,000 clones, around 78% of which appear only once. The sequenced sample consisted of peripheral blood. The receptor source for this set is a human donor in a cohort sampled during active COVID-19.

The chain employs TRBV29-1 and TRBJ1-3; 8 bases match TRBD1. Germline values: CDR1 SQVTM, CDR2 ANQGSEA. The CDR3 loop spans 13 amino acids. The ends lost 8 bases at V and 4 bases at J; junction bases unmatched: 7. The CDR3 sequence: CSIQGAAGNTIYF. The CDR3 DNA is TGCAGCATTCAGGGGGCTGCGGGAAACACCATATATTTT.

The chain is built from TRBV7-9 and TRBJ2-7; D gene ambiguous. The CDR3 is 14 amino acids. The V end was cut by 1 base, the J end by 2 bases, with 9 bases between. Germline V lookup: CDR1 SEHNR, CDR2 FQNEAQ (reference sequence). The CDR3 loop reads CASSLGPATYEQYF. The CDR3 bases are TGTGCCAGCAGCTTAGGCCCTGCTACCTACGAGCAGTACTTC.

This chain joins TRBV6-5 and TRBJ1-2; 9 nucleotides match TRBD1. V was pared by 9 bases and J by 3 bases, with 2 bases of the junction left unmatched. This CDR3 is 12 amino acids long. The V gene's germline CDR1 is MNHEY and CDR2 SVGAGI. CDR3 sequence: CASRTGDYGYTF. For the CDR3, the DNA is TGTGCCAGTCGGACAGGGGACTATGGCTACACCTTC.

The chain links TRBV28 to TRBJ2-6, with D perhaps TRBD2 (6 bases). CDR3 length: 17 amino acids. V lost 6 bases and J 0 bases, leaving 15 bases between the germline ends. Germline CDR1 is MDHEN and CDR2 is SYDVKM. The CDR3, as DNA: TGTGCCAGCAGGCGGCACGGGGGAACCTCTGGGGCCAACGTCCTGACTTTC. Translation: CASRRHGGTSGANVLTF. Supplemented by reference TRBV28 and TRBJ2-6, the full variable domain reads DVKVTQSSRYLVKRTGEKVFLECVQDMDHENMFWYRQDPGLGLRLIYFSYDVKMKEKGDIPEGYSVSREKKERFSLILESASTNQTSMYLCASRRHGGTSGANVLTFGAGSRLTVL.

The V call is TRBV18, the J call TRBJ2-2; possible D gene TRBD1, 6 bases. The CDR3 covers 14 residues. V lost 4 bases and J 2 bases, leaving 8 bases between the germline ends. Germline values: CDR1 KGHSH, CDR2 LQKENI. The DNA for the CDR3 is TGTGCCAGCTCACAACAGGGTAACACCGGGGAGCTGTTTTTT. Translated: CASSQQGNTGELFF.

The CDR3 is CASSNKGELRGYTF. In DNA form, the CDR3 reads TGTGCCAGCAGCAACAAAGGGGAACTAAGGGGCTACACCTTC. V gene TRBV7-8 combines with J gene TRBJ1-2; tentative D call: TRBD1 (5 bases). This CDR3 is 14 amino acids long. Trimming cost V 5 bases and J 8 bases, with 18 bases left between them. Germline loops: CDR1 SGHVS, CDR2 FQNEAQ.

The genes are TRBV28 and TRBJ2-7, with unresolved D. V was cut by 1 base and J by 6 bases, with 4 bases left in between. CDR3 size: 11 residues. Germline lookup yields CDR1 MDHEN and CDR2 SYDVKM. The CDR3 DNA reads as TGTGCCAGCAGTTTATTATCCGAGCAGTACTTC. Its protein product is CASSLLSEQYF.

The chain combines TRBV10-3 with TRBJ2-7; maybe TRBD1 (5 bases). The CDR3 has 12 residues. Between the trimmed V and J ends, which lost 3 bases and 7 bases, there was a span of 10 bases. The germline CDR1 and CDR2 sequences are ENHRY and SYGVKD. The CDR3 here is CAISDRAVEQYF. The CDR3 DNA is TGTGCCATCAGTGACAGGGCTGTAGAGCAGTACTTC.

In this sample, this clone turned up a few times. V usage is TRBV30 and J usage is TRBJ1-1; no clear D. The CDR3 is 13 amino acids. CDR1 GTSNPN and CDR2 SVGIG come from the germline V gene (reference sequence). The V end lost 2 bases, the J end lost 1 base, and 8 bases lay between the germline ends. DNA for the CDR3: TGTGCCTGGAGTTTAGAGAGGAACACTGAAGCTTTCTTT. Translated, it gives CAWSLERNTEAFF.

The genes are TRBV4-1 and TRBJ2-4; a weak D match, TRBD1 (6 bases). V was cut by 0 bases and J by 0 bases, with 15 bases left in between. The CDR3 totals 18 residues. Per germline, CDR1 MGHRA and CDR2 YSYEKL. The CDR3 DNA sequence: TGCGCCAGCAGCCAAGATACAGGGATGAGCCTAGCCAAAAACATTCAGTACTTC. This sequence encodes CASSQDTGMSLAKNIQYF.

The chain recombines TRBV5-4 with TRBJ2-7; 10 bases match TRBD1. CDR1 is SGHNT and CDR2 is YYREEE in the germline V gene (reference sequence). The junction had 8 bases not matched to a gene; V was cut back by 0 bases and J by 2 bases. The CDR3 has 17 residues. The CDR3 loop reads CASSLAYGQGGTYEQYF. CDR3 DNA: TGTGCCAGCAGCTTGGCCTACGGACAGGGGGGCACCTACGAGCAGTACTTC.

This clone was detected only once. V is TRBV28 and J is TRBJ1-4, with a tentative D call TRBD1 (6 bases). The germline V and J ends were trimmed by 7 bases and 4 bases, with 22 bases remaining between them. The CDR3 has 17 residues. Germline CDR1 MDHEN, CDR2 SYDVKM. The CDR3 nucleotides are TGTGCCAGCACCCCTATAGGGAGGGGGTGGGATAATGAAAAACTGTTTTTT. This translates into CASTPIGRGWDNEKLFF.

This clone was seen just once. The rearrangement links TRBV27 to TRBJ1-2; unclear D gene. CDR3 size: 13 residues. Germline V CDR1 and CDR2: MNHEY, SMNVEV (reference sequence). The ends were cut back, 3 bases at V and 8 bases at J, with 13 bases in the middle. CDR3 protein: CASSFLSGEGYTF. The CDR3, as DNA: TGTGCCAGCAGTTTTCTCAGTGGTGAAGGCTACACCTTC.

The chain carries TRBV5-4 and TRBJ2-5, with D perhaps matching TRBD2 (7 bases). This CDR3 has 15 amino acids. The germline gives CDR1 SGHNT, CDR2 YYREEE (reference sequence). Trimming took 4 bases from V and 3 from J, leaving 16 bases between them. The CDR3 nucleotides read TGTGCCAGCAGCCCCGCCGGGGGGCGGGAAGAGACCCAGTACTTC. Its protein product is CASSPAGGREETQYF.

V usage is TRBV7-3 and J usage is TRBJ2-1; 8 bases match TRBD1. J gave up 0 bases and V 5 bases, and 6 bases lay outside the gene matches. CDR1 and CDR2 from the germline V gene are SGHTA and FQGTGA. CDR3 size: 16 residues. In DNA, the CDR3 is TGTGCCAGCAGCCCCTCAGGGGGCATCTCCTACAATGAGCAGTTCTTC. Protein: CASSPSGGISYNEQFF.

This chain's CDR3 is CSVEGGMDQAEAFF. CDR3 coding DNA: TGCAGCGTTGAAGGGGGCATGGACCAGGCTGAAGCTTTCTTT. The chain is built from TRBV29-1 and TRBJ1-1; TRBD1 is a possible D gene (5 bases). The CDR3 length is 14 residues. V was cut by 1 base and J by 6 bases, with 15 bases left in between. Germline loops: CDR1 SQVTM, CDR2 ANQGSEA. The full variable domain, completed using reference TRBV29-1 and TRBJ1-1, is SAVISQKPSRDICQRGTSLTIQCQVDSQVTMMFWYRQQPGQSLTLIATANQGSEATYESGFVIDKFPISRPNLTFSTLTVSNMSPEDSSIYLCSVEGGMDQAEAFFGQGTRLTVV.

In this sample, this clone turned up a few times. CDR3 residues: CSAWVSDRAGGETQYF. The DNA for the CDR3 is TGCAGCGCGTGGGTGTCGGACAGGGCAGGGGGCGAGACCCAGTACTTC. The chain couples TRBV29-1 to TRBJ2-5, with TRBD1 matching over 8 bases. The V gene's germline CDR1 is SQVTM and CDR2 ANQGSEA. The CDR3 has 16 amino acids. Trimming took 7 bases from V and 5 from J; bases not matched to a gene: 18. Using reference TRBV29-1 and TRBJ2-5 for the parts outside the CDR3, the full variable domain is SAVISQKPSRDICQRGTSLTIQCQVDSQVTMMFWYRQQPGQSLTLIATANQGSEATYESGFVIDKFPISRPNLTFSTLTVSNMSPEDSSIYLCSAWVSDRAGGETQYFGPGTRLLVL.

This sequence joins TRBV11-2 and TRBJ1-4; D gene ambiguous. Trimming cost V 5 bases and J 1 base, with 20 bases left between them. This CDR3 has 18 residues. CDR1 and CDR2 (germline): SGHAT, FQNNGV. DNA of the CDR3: TGTGCCAGCAGCCCGCAGGAAAGCAATGTAGAAACTAATGAAAAACTGTTTTTT. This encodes CASSPQESNVETNEKLFF.

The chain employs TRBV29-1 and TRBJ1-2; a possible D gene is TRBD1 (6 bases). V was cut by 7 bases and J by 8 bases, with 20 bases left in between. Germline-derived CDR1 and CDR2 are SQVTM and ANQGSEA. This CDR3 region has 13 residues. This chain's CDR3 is CSASIQGSRGYTF. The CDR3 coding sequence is TGCAGCGCCTCCATACAGGGATCGCGGGGCTACACCTTC. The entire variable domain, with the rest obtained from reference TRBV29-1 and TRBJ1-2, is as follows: SAVISQKPSRDICQRGTSLTIQCQVDSQVTMMFWYRQQPGQSLTLIATANQGSEATYESGFVIDKFPISRPNLTFSTLTVSNMSPEDSSIYLCSASIQGSRGYTFGSGTRLTVV.

CDR3 amino acids: CASSATGYEQYF. The CDR3 region has the DNA TGTGCCAGCAGCGCGACAGGCTACGAGCAGTACTTC. V usage is TRBV9 and J usage is TRBJ2-7; D is possibly TRBD1 (6 bases). The V gene lost 3 bases and the J gene lost 3 bases, with 7 bases spanning the gap. Looked up from germline, CDR1 is SGDLS and CDR2 is YYNGEE. The CDR3 extends over 12 amino acids. Supplemented by reference TRBV9 and TRBJ2-7, the full variable domain reads DSGVTQTPKHLITATGQRVTLRCSPRSGDLSVYWYQQSLDQGLQFLIQYYNGEERAKGNILERFSAQQFPDLHSELNLSSLELGDSALYFCASSATGYEQYFGPGTRLTVT.

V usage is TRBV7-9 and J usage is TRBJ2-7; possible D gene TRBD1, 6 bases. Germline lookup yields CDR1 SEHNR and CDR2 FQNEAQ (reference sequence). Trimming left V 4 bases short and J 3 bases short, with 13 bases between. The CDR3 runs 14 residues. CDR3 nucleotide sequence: TGTGCCAGCAGCTCCCGGACAGATGTCTACGAGCAGTACTTC. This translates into CASSSRTDVYEQYF.

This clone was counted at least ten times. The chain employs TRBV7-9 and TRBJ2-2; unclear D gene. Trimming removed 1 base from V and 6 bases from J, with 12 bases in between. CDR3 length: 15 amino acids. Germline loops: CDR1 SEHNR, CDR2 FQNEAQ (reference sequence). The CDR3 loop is CASSLDRRAAGELFF. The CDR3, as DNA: TGTGCCAGCAGCTTAGACCGGCGTGCGGCCGGGGAGCTGTTTTTT.

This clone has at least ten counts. CDR3 DNA sequence: TGTGCCAGCAGCTTAGACCGCGACAATGAGCAGTTCTTC. Encoded protein: CASSLDRDNEQFF. The chain joins TRBV7-7 to TRBJ2-1; D call uncertain. V gave up 1 base and J gave up 5 bases, with 6 bases separating them. Germline-derived CDR1 and CDR2 are SSHAT and FNYEAQ (reference sequence). The CDR3 totals 13 residues.

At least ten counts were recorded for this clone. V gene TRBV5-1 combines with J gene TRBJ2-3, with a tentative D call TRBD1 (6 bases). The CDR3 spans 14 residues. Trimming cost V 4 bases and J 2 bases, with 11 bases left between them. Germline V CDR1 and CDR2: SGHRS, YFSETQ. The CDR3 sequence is CASSHGQSTDTQYF. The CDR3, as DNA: TGCGCCAGCAGCCATGGACAGTCCACAGATACGCAGTATTTT.

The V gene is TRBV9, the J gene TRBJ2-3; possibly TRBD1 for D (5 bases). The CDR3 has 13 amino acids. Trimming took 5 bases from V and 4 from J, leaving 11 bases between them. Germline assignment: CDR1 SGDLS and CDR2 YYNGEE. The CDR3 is CASRKQAADTQYF. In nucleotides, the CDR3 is TGTGCCAGCAGGAAACAGGCGGCAGATACGCAGTATTTT.

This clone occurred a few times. The CDR3 DNA is TGTGCCAGCAGTTTACCCCCTGGGGCAGGGGGCGGTGGCTACACCTTC. Protein sequence: CASSLPPGAGGGGYTF. The J gene is TRBJ1-2, the V gene TRBV28; 8 bases line up with TRBD1. J lost 7 bases, V lost 2 bases, and 12 bases had no gene match. CDR3 length equals 16 residues. The germline gives CDR1 MDHEN, CDR2 SYDVKM.

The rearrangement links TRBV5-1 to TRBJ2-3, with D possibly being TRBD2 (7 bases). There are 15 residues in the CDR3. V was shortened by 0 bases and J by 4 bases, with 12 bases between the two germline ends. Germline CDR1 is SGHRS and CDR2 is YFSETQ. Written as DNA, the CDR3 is TGCGCCAGCAGCTTGGTAGGCGGGGGCCCAGATACGCAGTATTTT. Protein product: CASSLVGGGPDTQYF.

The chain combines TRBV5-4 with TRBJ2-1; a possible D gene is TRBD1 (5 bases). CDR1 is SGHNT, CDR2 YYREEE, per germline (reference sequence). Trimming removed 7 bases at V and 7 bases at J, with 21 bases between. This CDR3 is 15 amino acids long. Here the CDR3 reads CASGPSGAMGNEQFF. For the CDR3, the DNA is TGTGCCAGCGGGCCTAGTGGGGCCATGGGAAATGAGCAGTTCTTC.

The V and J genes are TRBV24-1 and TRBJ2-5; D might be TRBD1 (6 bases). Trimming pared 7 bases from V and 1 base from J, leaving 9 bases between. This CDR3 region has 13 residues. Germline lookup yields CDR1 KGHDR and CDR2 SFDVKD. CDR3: CATSTGSQETQYF. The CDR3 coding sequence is TGTGCCACCAGCACAGGGAGCCAAGAGACCCAGTACTTC.